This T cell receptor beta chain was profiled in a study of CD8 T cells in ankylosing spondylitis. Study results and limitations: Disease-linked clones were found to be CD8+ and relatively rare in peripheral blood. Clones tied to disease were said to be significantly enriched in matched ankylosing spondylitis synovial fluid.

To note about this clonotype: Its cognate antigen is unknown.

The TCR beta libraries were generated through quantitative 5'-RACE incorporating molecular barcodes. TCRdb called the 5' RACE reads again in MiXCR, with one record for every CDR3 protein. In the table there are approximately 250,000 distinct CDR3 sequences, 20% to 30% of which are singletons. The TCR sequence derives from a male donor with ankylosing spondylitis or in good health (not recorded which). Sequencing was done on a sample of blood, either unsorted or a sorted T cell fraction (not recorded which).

For the CDR3, the DNA is TGTGCCTGGAGTGTCGGTCAAAGAGCAGATACGCAGTATTTT. As protein: CAWSVGQRADTQYF. The genes are TRBV30 and TRBJ2-3; D is unclear. Germline lookup yields CDR1 GTSNPN and CDR2 SVGIG (reference sequence). The CDR3 length is 14 residues. V lost 0 bases, J lost 4 bases, and 11 bases lay in between.